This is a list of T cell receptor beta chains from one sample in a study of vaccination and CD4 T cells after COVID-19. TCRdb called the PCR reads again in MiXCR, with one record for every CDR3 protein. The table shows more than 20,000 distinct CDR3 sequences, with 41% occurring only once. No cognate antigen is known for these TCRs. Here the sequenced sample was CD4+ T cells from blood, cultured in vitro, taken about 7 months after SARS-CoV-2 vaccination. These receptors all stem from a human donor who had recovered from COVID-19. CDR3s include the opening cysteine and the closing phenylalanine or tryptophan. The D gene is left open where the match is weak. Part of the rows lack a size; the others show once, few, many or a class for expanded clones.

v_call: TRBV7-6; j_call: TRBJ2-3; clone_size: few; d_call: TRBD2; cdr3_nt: TGTGCCAGCAGCTTATATCCTAGCGACTCGGGGGGTACGCAGTATTTT; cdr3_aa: CASSLYPSDSGGTQYF
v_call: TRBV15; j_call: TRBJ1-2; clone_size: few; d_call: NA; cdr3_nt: TGTGCCACCAGCAGCCAATCCAGGGACCATGGCTACACCTTC; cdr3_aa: CATSSQSRDHGYTF
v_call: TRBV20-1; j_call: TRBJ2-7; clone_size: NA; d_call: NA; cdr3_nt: TGCAGTGCTAGAGACAGGGGAACTTACGAGCAGTACTTC; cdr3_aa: CSARDRGTYEQYF
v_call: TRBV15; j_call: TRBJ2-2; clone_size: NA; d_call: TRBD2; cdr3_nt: TGTGCCACCAGCAGAGTACCGGGAGGGCCGGGAGGCACCGGGGAGCTGTTTTTT; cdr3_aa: CATSRVPGGPGGTGELFF
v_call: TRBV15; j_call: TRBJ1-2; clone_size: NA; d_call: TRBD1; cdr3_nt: TGTGCCACCAGCAGAGGCGGGACAGGCTATGGCTACACCTTC; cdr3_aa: CATSRGGTGYGYTF
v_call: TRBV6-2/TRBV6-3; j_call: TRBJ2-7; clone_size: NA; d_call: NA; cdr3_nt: TGTGCCAGCAGTCTTTTCGGAATGGGTTGGTACGAGCAGTACTTC; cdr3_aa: CASSLFGMGWYEQYF
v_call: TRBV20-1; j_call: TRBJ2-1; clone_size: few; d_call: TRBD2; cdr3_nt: TGCAGTGCCGAGGGGGGACTAGCGGGGCGAAATGAGCAGTTCTTC; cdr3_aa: CSAEGGLAGRNEQFF
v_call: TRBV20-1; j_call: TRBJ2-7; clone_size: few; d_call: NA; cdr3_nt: TGCAGTGCTAGTAGTGACAGTACCTACGAGCAGTACTTC; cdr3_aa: CSASSDSTYEQYF
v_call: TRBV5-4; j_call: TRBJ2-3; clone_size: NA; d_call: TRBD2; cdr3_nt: TGTGCCAGCAGCTTGGGACTAGCGGGAAGCACAGATACGCAGTGTTTT; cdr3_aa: CASSLGLAGSTDTQCF
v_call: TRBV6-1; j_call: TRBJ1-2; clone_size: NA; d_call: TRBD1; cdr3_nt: TGTGCCAGCAGTGCCGAACAGGGGGCGCGGGCTGGCTACACCTTC; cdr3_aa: CASSAEQGARAGYTF
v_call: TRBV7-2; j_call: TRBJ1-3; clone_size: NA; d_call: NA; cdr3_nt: TGTGCCAGCACCCCCCGTACTGTAGTCGGAAACACCATATATTTT; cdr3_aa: CASTPRTVVGNTIYF
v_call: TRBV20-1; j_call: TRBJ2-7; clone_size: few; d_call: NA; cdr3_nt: TGCAGTGCTAGAGATCCCTTTGCCTACGAGCAGTACTTC; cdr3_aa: CSARDPFAYEQYF
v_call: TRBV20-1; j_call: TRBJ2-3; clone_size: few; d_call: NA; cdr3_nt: TGCAGTGCTAGAGGGCTAGCAAAAAGCACAGATACGCAGTATTTT; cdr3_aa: CSARGLAKSTDTQYF
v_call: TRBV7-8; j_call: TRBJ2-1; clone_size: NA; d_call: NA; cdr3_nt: TGTGCCAGCAGCTTATTCAATGAGCAGTTCTTC; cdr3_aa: CASSLFNEQFF
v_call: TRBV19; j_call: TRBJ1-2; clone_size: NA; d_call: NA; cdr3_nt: TGTGCCAGTAGACAGGGCCTTAACTATGGCTACACCTTC; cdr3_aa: CASRQGLNYGYTF
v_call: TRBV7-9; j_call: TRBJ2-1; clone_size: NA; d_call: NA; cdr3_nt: TGTGCCAGCAGCCCCATAGCTGGCAATGAGCAGTTCTTC; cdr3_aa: CASSPIAGNEQFF
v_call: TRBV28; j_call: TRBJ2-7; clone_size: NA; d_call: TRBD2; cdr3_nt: TGTGCCAGCAGTGAAAATCCGGGACAGGTCGCACTAGCGGGACCCTACGAGCAGTACTTC; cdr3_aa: CASSENPGQVALAGPYEQYF
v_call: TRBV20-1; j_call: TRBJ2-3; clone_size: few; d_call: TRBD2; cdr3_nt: TGCAGTGCCGAGACTAGCGGGAGTGCGTATACGCAGTATTTT; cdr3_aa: CSAETSGSAYTQYF
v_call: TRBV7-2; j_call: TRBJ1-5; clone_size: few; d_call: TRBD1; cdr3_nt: TGTGCCAGCAGCTCAGGGGGTCAGCCCCAGCATTTT; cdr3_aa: CASSSGGQPQHF
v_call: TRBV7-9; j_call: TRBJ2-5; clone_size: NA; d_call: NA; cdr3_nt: TGTGCCAGCAGCCATGCCCGGGACGCGAAAGAGACCCAGTACTTC; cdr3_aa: CASSHARDAKETQYF
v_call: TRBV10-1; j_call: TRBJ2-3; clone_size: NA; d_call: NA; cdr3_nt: TGCGCCAGCAGTGAGTCACAGGGTAGCACAGATACGCAGTATTTT; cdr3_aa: CASSESQGSTDTQYF
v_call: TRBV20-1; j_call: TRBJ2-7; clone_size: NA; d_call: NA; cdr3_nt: TGCAGTGCTAGAGATTCCCGACTAGGAGGCTACGAGCAGTACTTC; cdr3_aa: CSARDSRLGGYEQYF
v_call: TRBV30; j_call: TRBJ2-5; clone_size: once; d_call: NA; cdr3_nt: TGTGCCTGGAGTGTAGCCCTTTTCGAAGCCCAGTACTTC; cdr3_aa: CAWSVALFEAQYF
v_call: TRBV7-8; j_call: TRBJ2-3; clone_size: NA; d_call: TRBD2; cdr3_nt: TGTGCCAGCAGCACTGGACTAGCGGGAAGAGATACGCAGTATTTT; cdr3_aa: CASSTGLAGRDTQYF
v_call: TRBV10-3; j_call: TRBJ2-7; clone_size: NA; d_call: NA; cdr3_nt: TGTGCCATCAGTGAGGGGGCTACCAAGGCCTACGAGCAGTACTTC; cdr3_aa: CAISEGATKAYEQYF
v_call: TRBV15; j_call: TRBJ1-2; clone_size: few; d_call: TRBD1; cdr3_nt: TGTGCCACCAGTACCAGGACAGGCGGTGGCTACACCTTC; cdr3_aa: CATSTRTGGGYTF
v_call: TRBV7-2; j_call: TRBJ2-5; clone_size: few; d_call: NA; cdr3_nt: TGTGCCAGCAGCTTGGGGCAAGAAGAGACCCAGTACTTC; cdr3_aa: CASSLGQEETQYF
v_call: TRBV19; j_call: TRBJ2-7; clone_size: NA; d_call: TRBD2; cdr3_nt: TGTGCCAGTAGTCTCGGGAGGGGGTACGAGCAGTACTTC; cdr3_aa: CASSLGRGYEQYF